These 28 T cell receptor beta chains came from one sample sequenced in a study of PD-L1 blockade in urothelial cancer. Time point of the sample: pretreatment peripheral blood. The assay was immunoSEQ multiplex PCR, and TCRdb's table has in-frame clones only and misses some. The repertoire holds under 55,000 clones, with about 81% as singletons. The sequences come from PBMCs, collected around atezolizumab (anti-PD-L1) treatment. The origin of the receptors is a man in his 70s with urothelial cancer.

V gene TRBV5-6 combines with J gene TRBJ1-2, with 10 bases matching TRBD1. Losses at the gene ends were 3 bases for V and 10 bases for J; bases not matched to a gene: 6. The CDR3 is made up of 13 amino acids. Germline V CDR1 and CDR2: SGHDT, YYEEEE. The CDR3 region is CASSSGQGTDYTF. CDR3 coding DNA: TGTGCCAGCAGCTCGGGACAGGGGACAGACTACACCTTC. Drawing the rest from reference TRBV5-6 and TRBJ1-2, the complete variable domain is DAGVTQSPTHLIKTRGQQVTLRCSPKSGHDTVSWYQQALGQGPQFIFQYYEEEERQRGNFPDRFSGHQFPNYSSELNVNALLLGDSALYLCASSSGQGTDYTFGSGTRLTVV.

V gene TRBV9 combines with J gene TRBJ2-7; maybe TRBD2 (6 bases). The germline CDR1 and CDR2 sequences are SGDLS and YYNGEE. This CDR3 is built from 15 residues. Trimming left V 0 bases short and J 0 bases short, with 10 bases between. The CDR3 nucleotides are TGTGCCAGCAGCGTAGGCGCGACTAGCTCCTACGAGCAGTACTTC. Translation gives CASSVGATSSYEQYF.

The J gene is TRBJ2-1, the V gene TRBV7-9; 11 bases align to TRBD2. The CDR3 has 18 amino acids. The V gene end was trimmed by 2 bases and the J gene end by 0 bases; junction bases not matched to a gene: 6. Germline V gene lookup returns CDR1 SEHNR and CDR2 FQNEAQ (reference sequence). The CDR3 nucleotides are TGTGCCAGCAGCTTACCTAGCGGGGGGCCGGTCTCCTACAATGAGCAGTTCTTC. Amino acids: CASSLPSGGPVSYNEQFF.

This clone has ten or more counts. The chain uses TRBV19 and TRBJ2-7; maybe TRBD1 (8 bases). The length of the CDR3 is 12 residues. V was clipped by 5 bases and J by 6 bases, with 11 bases between them. Germline-derived CDR1 and CDR2 are LNHDA and SQIVND (reference sequence). The CDR3 loop is CASSYRGGEQYF. DNA of the CDR3: TGTGCCAGTAGTTACAGGGGGGGCGAGCAGTACTTC.

The chain uses TRBV5-1 and TRBJ2-3, with D perhaps TRBD1 (5 bases). The CDR3 spans 15 residues. Looked up from germline, CDR1 is SGHRS and CDR2 is YFSETQ. The V end lost 0 bases, the J end lost 0 bases, and 8 bases lay between the germline ends. The CDR3 spells CASSLAHRSTDTQYF. The CDR3 bases are TGCGCCAGCAGCTTGGCCCACAGGAGCACAGATACGCAGTATTTT.

The chain carries TRBV10-3 and TRBJ2-7; 7 bases agree with TRBD2. Per germline, CDR1 ENHRY and CDR2 SYGVKD. The CDR3 loop spans 14 amino acids. Trimming cost V 0 bases and J 2 bases; bases outside gene matches: 1. CDR3 coding DNA: TGTGCCATCAGTGAGTCCGGACTAGCCTACGAGCAGTACTTC. Amino acid sequence: CAISESGLAYEQYF.

V is TRBV21-1 and J is TRBJ1-2. TRBV21-1 is a listed pseudogene. The CDR3 has 17 amino acids. The CDR3 loop reads CASSKKRVGWSNYGYTF. CDR3 DNA sequence: TGTGCCAGCAGCAAAAAGAGGGTGGGATGGTCTAACTATGGCTACACCTTC.

The J gene is TRBJ1-2, the V gene TRBV28; D is uncertain. The CDR3 spans 12 residues. CDR1 and CDR2 from the germline V gene are MDHEN and SYDVKM. V shed 3 bases and J shed 4 bases, with 6 bases lying between them. CDR3 sequence (DNA): TGTGCCAGCAGTTTCAACAGCTATGGCTACACCTTC. Amino acids: CASSFNSYGYTF.

This rearrangement joins TRBV19 to TRBJ1-1; no clear D. The CDR3 runs to 14 residues. V lost 6 bases to trimming and J lost 5 bases, with 16 bases between them. Germline loops: CDR1 LNHDA, CDR2 SQIVND (reference sequence). CDR3 in DNA: TGTGCCAGTAGCCAGCGCGCCGAACCAACTGAAGCTTTCTTT. The encoded protein is CASSQRAEPTEAFF. Full variable domain (missing parts from reference TRBV19 and TRBJ1-1): DGGITQSPKYLFRKEGQNVTLSCEQNLNHDAMYWYRQDPGQGLRLIYYSQIVNDFQKGDIAEGYSVSREKKESFPLTVTSAQKNPTAFYLCASSQRAEPTEAFFGQGTRLTVV.

The chain recombines TRBV6-1 with TRBJ1-4; 7 bases agree with TRBD1. Germline loops: CDR1 MNHNS, CDR2 SASEGT. The length of the CDR3 is 16 residues. V lost 6 bases to trimming and J lost 5 bases; unmatched junction nucleotides: 12. CDR3 sequence (DNA): TGTGCCAGCAGGGAATCCGGGACAGCGTTGAATGAAAAACTGTTTTTT. As protein: CASRESGTALNEKLFF.

The rearrangement uses TRBV28 and TRBJ2-5; TRBD2 aligns across 8 bases. Germline V CDR1 and CDR2: MDHEN, SYDVKM. The V segment lost 0 bases and the J segment 4 bases; nucleotides outside the gene matches: 16. CDR3 length equals 19 residues. This CDR3 is CASSLWASGPSGTGETQYF. CDR3 sequence (DNA): TGTGCCAGCAGTTTATGGGCTAGCGGGCCCTCGGGGACGGGAGAGACCCAGTACTTC. The full variable domain, its missing parts supplied by reference TRBV28 and TRBJ2-5, is DVKVTQSSRYLVKRTGEKVFLECVQDMDHENMFWYRQDPGLGLRLIYFSYDVKMKEKGDIPEGYSVSREKKERFSLILESASTNQTSMYLCASSLWASGPSGTGETQYFGPGTRLLVL.

The table lists this clone with a count of one. This chain joins TRBV27 and TRBJ1-5, with 8 bases fitting TRBD1. Germline CDR1 MNHEY, CDR2 SMNVEV (reference sequence). The CDR3 sequence is 15 residues long. V lost 3 bases and J lost 2; bases outside the gene matches: 3. The CDR3 nucleotides read TGTGCCAGCAGTTTCAGGGGGCTGGGCAATCAGCCCCAGCATTTT. It specifies CASSFRGLGNQPQHF.

V is TRBV6-1 and J is TRBJ2-7; D remains unclear. The CDR3 is 13 residues long. Deletions cut 2 bases from V and 7 bases from J, with 12 bases between. Germline CDR1 is MNHNS and CDR2 is SASEGT. The CDR3, as DNA: TGTGCCAGCAGTGAAAACGTGCAGTATGAGCAGTACTTC. Translation gives CASSENVQYEQYF.

The V call is TRBV5-1, the J call TRBJ2-1; perhaps TRBD2 as D (5 bases). V was shortened by 4 bases and J by 4 bases, with 12 bases between the two germline ends. Germline values: CDR1 SGHRS, CDR2 YFSETQ. This CDR3 has 14 residues. The CDR3 DNA is TGCGCCAGCAGCGCCGGACTGGTTTACAATGAGCAGTTCTTC. It translates to CASSAGLVYNEQFF.

V and J are TRBV9 and TRBJ2-1, with TRBD2 identical over 8 bases. This CDR3 comprises 16 residues. Germline trimming cut 4 bases from V and 0 bases from J; bases unmatched to any gene: 6. The germline gives CDR1 SGDLS, CDR2 YYNGEE. The CDR3 reads CASSPRGGDSYNEQFF. The CDR3 coding sequence is TGTGCCAGCAGCCCCCGGGGGGGGGACTCCTACAATGAGCAGTTCTTC.

The V and J genes are TRBV5-1 and TRBJ2-5, with D maybe TRBD2 (6 bases). The CDR3 contains 13 residues. In germline, CDR1 is SGHRS, CDR2 YFSETQ. V was trimmed by 5 bases and J by 3 bases, leaving 11 bases between them. CDR3 loop: CASRELAEETQYF. CDR3 sequence (DNA): TGCGCCAGCAGAGAACTAGCTGAAGAGACCCAGTACTTC.

This clone was counted a single time. This chain links TRBV6-6 with TRBJ1-1; 7 nucleotides agree with TRBD1. Germline CDR1 MNHNY, CDR2 SVGAGI (reference sequence). The CDR3 covers 13 residues. The J segment lost 12 bases and the V segment lost 0 bases, leaving 7 bases of the junction unmatched. For the CDR3, the DNA is TGTGCCAGCAGTTACTCTGGGGACAGCGGTACTTTCTTT. The encoded protein is CASSYSGDSGTFF.

The chain has TRBV14 and TRBJ2-3; TRBD2 matches 7 bases. Germline V gene sequence: CDR1 SGHDN, CDR2 FVKESK. V lost 4 bases to trimming and J lost 5 bases; unmatched junction nucleotides: 12. The CDR3 is made up of 16 amino acids. The CDR3 here is CASSLRAPRGGDTQYF. In nucleotides, the CDR3 is TGTGCCAGCAGCCTGCGGGCTCCGCGCGGGGGAGATACGCAGTATTTT.

Written as DNA, the CDR3 is TGTGCCAGCAGCCATGGGAAGGGCGGGAGAGGAACCTACGAGCAGTACTTC. Its protein product is CASSHGKGGRGTYEQYF. The chain has TRBV4-2 and TRBJ2-7; TRBD2 agrees at 7 bases. V was pared by 3 bases and J by 2 bases, with 13 bases of the junction left unmatched. CDR3 length: 17 residues. The germline V gene encodes CDR1 LGHNA and CDR2 YNFKEQ.

The chain couples TRBV2 to TRBJ2-2, with D perhaps matching TRBD1 (5 bases). This CDR3 has 15 residues. The germline gives CDR1 SNHLY, CDR2 FYNNEI. V was trimmed by 8 bases and J by 6 bases, leaving 19 bases between them. The CDR3: CASLREAEPPGELFF. The CDR3 DNA reads as TGTGCCAGCCTCAGGGAAGCAGAACCCCCCGGGGAGCTGTTTTTT.

The chain employs TRBV5-4 and TRBJ2-7; 9 nucleotides line up with TRBD1. The V gene's germline CDR1 is SGHNT and CDR2 YYREEE (reference sequence). This CDR3 is 13 amino acids long. Losses at the gene ends were 3 bases for V and 5 bases for J; bases not matched to a gene: 3. This CDR3 reads CASSSDRGHEQYF. The CDR3 nucleotides read TGTGCCAGCAGCTCGGACAGGGGCCACGAGCAGTACTTC.

This clone was detected a few times. This chain links TRBV18 with TRBJ1-1; 7 bases map to TRBD1. V dropped 4 bases and J dropped 0; count of bases not matched to a gene: 5. The germline V gene encodes CDR1 KGHSH and CDR2 LQKENI. This CDR3 is built from 15 residues. CDR3 amino acids: CASSLGQVMNTEAFF. DNA of the CDR3: TGTGCCAGCTCACTCGGACAGGTCATGAACACTGAAGCTTTCTTT. The whole variable domain, filled in from reference TRBV18 and TRBJ1-1, reads NAGVMQNPRHLVRRRGQEARLRCSPMKGHSHVYWYRQLPEEGLKFMVYLQKENIIDESGMPKERFSAEFPKEGPSILRIQQVVRGDSAAYFCASSLGQVMNTEAFFGQGTRLTVV.

The V and J genes are TRBV10-3 and TRBJ2-5; D is perhaps TRBD1 (6 bases). Germline V CDR1 and CDR2: ENHRY, SYGVKD. The CDR3 sequence is 13 residues long. Trimming cost V 3 bases and J 4 bases, with 9 bases left between them. In DNA, the CDR3 is TGTGCCATCAGTGAACAACAGGGAGAGACCCAGTACTTC. Residues: CAISEQQGETQYF.

The chain combines TRBV15 with TRBJ2-6; 8 positions agree with TRBD1. Trimming cost V 3 bases and J 0 bases; bases outside gene matches: 10. The germline V gene encodes CDR1 LNHNV and CDR2 YYDKDF (reference sequence). This CDR3 has 19 amino acids. The CDR3 here is CATSRGQEQPYSGANVLTF. For the CDR3, the DNA is TGTGCCACCAGCAGGGGACAGGAGCAACCTTACTCTGGGGCCAACGTCCTGACTTTC.

The rearrangement joins TRBV19 to TRBJ2-2; 10 bases map to TRBD1. Trimming at V came to 5 bases and at J to 4 bases, leaving 10 bases not matched to a gene. Germline V CDR1 and CDR2: LNHDA, SQIVND (reference sequence). CDR3 size: 17 residues. CDR3: CASSSDRGLSGTGELFF. CDR3 nucleotide sequence: TGTGCCAGTAGTTCTGACAGGGGGCTATCGGGCACCGGGGAGCTGTTTTTT.

CDR3 loop: CASSTGPDYGYTF. The CDR3 region has the DNA TGTGCCAGCTCCACAGGGCCCGACTATGGCTACACCTTC. The chain employs TRBV2 and TRBJ1-2; perhaps TRBD1 as D (6 bases). CDR1 is SNHLY, CDR2 FYNNEI, per germline. This CDR3 is built from 13 residues. V lost 8 bases and J 3 bases, leaving 13 bases between the germline ends. Combining the CDR3 with reference TRBV2 and TRBJ1-2 gives the whole variable domain EPEVTQTPSHQVTQMGQEVILRCVPISNHLYFYWYRQILGQKVEFLVSFYNNEISEKSEIFDDQFSVERPDGSNFTLKIRSTKLEDSAMYFCASSTGPDYGYTFGSGTRLTVV.

CDR3: CSAGTGGLDTQYF. Written as DNA, the CDR3 is TGCAGCGCTGGGACAGGTGGCCTTGATACGCAGTATTTT. The genes are TRBV29-1 and TRBJ2-3, with 8 bases identical to TRBD1. Unmatched junction bases numbered 9, after V lost 7 bases and J lost 6 bases. The CDR3 spans 13 residues. Germline loops: CDR1 SQVTM, CDR2 ANQGSEA.

CDR3 loop: CASSRPDSNYGYTF. Here the CDR3 DNA reads TGTGCCAGCAGCCGCCCGGACAGTAACTATGGCTACACCTTC. The chain recombines TRBV7-9 with TRBJ1-2; possible D gene TRBD1, 6 bases. The CDR3 has 14 amino acids. V was shortened by 5 bases and J by 1 base, with 11 bases between the two germline ends. The germline gives CDR1 SEHNR, CDR2 FQNEAQ (reference sequence). The full variable domain, completed using reference TRBV7-9 and TRBJ1-2, is DTGVSQNPRHKITKRGQNVTFRCDPISEHNRLYWYRQTLGQGPEFLTYFQNEAQLEKSRLLSDRFSAERPKGSFSTLEIQRTEQGDSAMYLCASSRPDSNYGYTFGSGTRLTVV.